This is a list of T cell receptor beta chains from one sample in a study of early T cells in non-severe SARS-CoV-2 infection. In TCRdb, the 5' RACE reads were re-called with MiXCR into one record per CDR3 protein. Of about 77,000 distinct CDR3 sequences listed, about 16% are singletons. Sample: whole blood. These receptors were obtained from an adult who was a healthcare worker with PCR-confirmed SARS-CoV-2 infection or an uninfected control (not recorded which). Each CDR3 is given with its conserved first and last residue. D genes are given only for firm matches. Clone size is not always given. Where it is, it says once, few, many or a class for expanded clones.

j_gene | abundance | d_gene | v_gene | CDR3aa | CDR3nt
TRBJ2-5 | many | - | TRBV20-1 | CSAGRETQYF | TGCAGTGCCGGGCGGGAGACCCAGTACTTC
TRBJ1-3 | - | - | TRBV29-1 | CSVEGRAGNTIYF | TGCAGCGTTGAGGGCCGTGCAGGAAACACCATATATTTT
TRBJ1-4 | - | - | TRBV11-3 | CASSSQAEKLFF | TGTGCCAGCAGCTCACAAGCTGAAAAACTGTTTTTT
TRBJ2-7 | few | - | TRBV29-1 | CSVTGNSYEQYF | TGCAGCGTGACAGGTAACTCCTACGAGCAGTACTTC
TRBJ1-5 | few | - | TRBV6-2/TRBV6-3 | CASSPSWGGQPQHF | TGTGCCAGCAGCCCCTCATGGGGCGGTCAGCCCCAGCATTTT
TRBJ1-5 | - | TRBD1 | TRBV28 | CASSPLDRDQSAQHF | TGTGCCAGCAGCCCGCTGGACAGGGACCAATCGGCCCAGCATTTT
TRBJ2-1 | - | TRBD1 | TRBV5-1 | CASSFIAGDRGNIEQFF | TGCGCCAGCAGCTTTATCGCGGGCGACAGGGGTAATATTGAGCAGTTCTTC
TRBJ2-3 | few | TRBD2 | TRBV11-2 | CASSSQRGGIDTQYF | TGTGCCAGCAGCTCCCAGCGGGGGGGGATAGATACGCAGTATTTT
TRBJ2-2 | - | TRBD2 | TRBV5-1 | CASSLKRGANTGELFF | TGCGCCAGCAGCTTGAAGCGGGGGGCGAACACCGGGGAGCTGTTTTTT
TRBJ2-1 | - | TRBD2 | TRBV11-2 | CASSSGTSGSWDNEQFF | TGTGCCAGCAGCTCCGGGACTAGCGGGAGTTGGGACAATGAGCAGTTCTTC
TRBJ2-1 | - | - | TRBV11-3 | CASSLEHDNNEQFF | TGTGCCAGCAGCTTGGAGCACGATAACAATGAGCAGTTCTTC
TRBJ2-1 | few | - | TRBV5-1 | CASSQEGLSYNEQFF | TGCGCCAGCAGCCAAGAGGGCCTCTCTTACAATGAGCAGTTCTTC
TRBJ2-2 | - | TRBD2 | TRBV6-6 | CASRPGLAGVYSAGELFF | TGTGCCAGCAGGCCCGGACTAGCGGGAGTCTATAGTGCTGGGGAGCTGTTTTTT
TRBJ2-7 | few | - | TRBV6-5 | CASSRQGGPYEQYF | TGTGCCAGCAGTAGACAGGGAGGGCCCTACGAGCAGTACTTC
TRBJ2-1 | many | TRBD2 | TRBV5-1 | CASSGRAGMYNEQFF | TGCGCCAGCAGCGGGAGGGCAGGGATGTACAATGAGCAGTTCTTC
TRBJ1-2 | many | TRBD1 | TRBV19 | CASTLGQGNGYTF | TGTGCCAGTACACTGGGACAGGGGAATGGCTACACCTTC
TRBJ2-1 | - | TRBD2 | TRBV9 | CASSALAGGLTYNEQFF | TGTGCCAGCAGCGCCCTAGCGGGGGGCCTCACCTACAATGAGCAGTTCTTC
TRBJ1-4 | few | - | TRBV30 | CAWSPPGPTGLFF | TGTGCCTGGAGTCCCCCGGGACCAACTGGACTGTTTTTT
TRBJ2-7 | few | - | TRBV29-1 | CSVHSGGRQYF | TGCAGCGTCCACAGTGGGGGACGGCAGTACTTC
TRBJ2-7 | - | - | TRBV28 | CASTSGTYEQYF | TGTGCCAGCACTTCGGGCACCTACGAGCAGTACTTC
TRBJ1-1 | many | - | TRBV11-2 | CASSLNTEAFF | TGTGCCAGCAGCTTGAACACTGAAGCTTTCTTT
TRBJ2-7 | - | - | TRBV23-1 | CASTIPGEQYF | TGCGCCAGCACCATACCGGGCGAGCAGTACTTC
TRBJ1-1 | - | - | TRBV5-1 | CASSFLPNGAEAFF | TGCGCCAGCAGCTTTTTACCGAACGGCGCTGAAGCTTTCTTT
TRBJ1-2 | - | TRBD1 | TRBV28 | CASSGTGIYGYTF | TGTGCCAGCAGTGGGACAGGGATCTATGGCTACACCTTC
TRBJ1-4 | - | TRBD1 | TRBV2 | CASSDRAWANEKLFF | TGTGCCAGCAGCGACAGGGCGTGGGCTAATGAAAAACTGTTTTTT
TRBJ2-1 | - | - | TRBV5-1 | CASSPPGYEQFF | TGCGCCAGCAGCCCCCCGGGTTATGAGCAGTTCTTC
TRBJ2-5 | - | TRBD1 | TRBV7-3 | CASSWTGKGTQYF | TGTGCCAGCAGCTGGACAGGCAAAGGGACCCAGTACTTC
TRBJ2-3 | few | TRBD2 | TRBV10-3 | CAARDSGGITTSTDTQYF | TGTGCCGCCCGGGATAGCGGGGGCATAACGACTAGCACAGATACGCAGTATTTT
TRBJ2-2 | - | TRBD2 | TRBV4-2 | CASSPSGGAAGELFF | TGTGCCAGCAGCCCTAGCGGGGGGGCCGCCGGGGAGCTGTTTTTT
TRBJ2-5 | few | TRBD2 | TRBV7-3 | CASSQTRGASGFQETQYF | TGTGCCAGCAGCCAAACACGGGGGGCTAGCGGGTTCCAAGAGACCCAGTACTTC
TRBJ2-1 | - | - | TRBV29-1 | CSASLGVYNEQFF | TGCAGCGCCTCTCTCGGGGTTTACAATGAGCAGTTCTTC
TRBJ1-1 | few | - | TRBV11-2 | CASSLIRPTVAQNTEAFF | TGTGCCAGCAGCCTGATTAGACCGACAGTGGCCCAGAACACTGAAGCTTTCTTT
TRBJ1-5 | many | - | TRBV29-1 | CSGTTGFNQPQHF | TGCAGCGGTACGACAGGTTTCAATCAGCCCCAGCATTTT
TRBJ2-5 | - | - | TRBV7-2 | CASSLRAVGHQETQYF | TGTGCCAGCAGCTTAAGGGCGGTAGGCCACCAAGAGACCCAGTACTTC
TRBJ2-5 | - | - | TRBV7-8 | CASSLLRTTGETQYF | TGTGCCAGCAGCCTCCTACGGACGACCGGGGAGACCCAGTACTTC
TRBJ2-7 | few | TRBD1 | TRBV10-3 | CAIRGGASDYEQYF | TGTGCCATCAGAGGGGGCGCGTCTGACTACGAGCAGTACTTC
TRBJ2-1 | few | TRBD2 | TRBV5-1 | CASQEGGYNEQFF | TGCGCCAGCCAGGAGGGAGGGTACAATGAGCAGTTCTTC
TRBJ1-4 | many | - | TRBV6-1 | CASSETGGSEKLFF | TGTGCCAGCAGTGAAACGGGGGGTTCGGAAAAACTGTTTTTT
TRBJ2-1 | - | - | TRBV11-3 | CASSLGGTRADNEQFF | TGTGCCAGCAGCTTAGGTGGTACCCGGGCGGACAATGAGCAGTTCTTC
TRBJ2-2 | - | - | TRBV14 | CASSQEVGAGELFF | TGTGCCAGCAGCCAAGAAGTAGGGGCCGGGGAGCTGTTTTTT
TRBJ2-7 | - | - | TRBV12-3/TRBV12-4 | CASAVGSSYEQYF | TGTGCCAGCGCCGTGGGGTCGAGCTACGAGCAGTACTTC
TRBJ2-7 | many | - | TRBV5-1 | CASSLVGSYEQYF | TGCGCCAGCAGCTTGGTCGGGAGTTACGAGCAGTACTTC
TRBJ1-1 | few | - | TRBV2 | CASRALGSNPNTEAFF | TGTGCCAGCAGGGCTTTAGGGAGTAATCCGAACACTGAAGCTTTCTTT
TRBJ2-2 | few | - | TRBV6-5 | CASSQHQGPGELFF | TGTGCCAGCAGTCAACACCAGGGGCCCGGGGAGCTGTTTTTT
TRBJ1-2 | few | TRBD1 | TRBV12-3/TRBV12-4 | CASSQGQSNYGYTF | TGTGCCAGCAGTCAGGGACAGTCTAACTATGGCTACACCTTC
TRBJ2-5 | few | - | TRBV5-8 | CASSLRTEGETQYF | TGTGCCAGCAGCTTACGGACAGAGGGAGAGACCCAGTACTTC
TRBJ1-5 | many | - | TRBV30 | CAWSSWVQPQHF | TGTGCCTGGAGTTCTTGGGTTCAGCCCCAGCATTTT
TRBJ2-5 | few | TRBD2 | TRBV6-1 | CASSSGLAGSLQETQYF | TGTGCCAGCAGCTCCGGGTTAGCGGGGAGCCTCCAAGAGACCCAGTACTTC
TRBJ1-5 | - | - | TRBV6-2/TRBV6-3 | CASSAIQSNQPQHF | TGTGCCAGCAGTGCTATCCAAAGCAATCAGCCCCAGCATTTT